This note documents a single TCR beta chain sequence. The V gene lost 6 bases and the J gene lost 4 bases, with 17 bases spanning the gap. Germline CDR1 MNHEY, CDR2 SVGAGI. The CDR3 contains 15 residues. This record comes from a study of blood T cell repertoires in COVID-19. As for the study in general: Acute-phase and convalescent COVID-19 samples originated in the United States, Italy and Spain. PBMCs, B-cell-depleted T cells, or T cells were the source of the cDNA or gDNA that made up the material.

Authors' methods: Counts of nucleated cells, estimated from reference gene primer amplification, were obtained. Data came from immunoSEQ multiplex PCR; TCRdb stores just in-frame clones and leaves some out. The D gene and trimming were derived from the DNA, and the V and J assignments and clone size from that table. The table lists roughly 200,000 clones, 80% to 90% of them singletons. The chain carries TRBV6-5 and TRBJ2-3; perhaps TRBD2 as D (5 bases). Sequences were obtained from peripheral blood. The sequence was collected from a human donor with active or convalescent COVID-19. The donor label of this sample is uncertain. The CDR3: CASSPRGRGSDTQYF. The CDR3 coding sequence is TGTGCCAGCAGCCCCCGAGGCAGAGGGTCAGATACGCAGTATTTT.